This T cell receptor beta chain was profiled in a study of lymphopenia after photon versus proton radiotherapy. General observations from the study: Post-nadir diversity loss with photons came from oligoclonal expansion, particularly CD8+ Temra cells. Proton therapy kept repertoires fairly stable, unlike photons, which gained effector/memory cells.

TCRdb's table, derived via immunoSEQ multiplex PCR, lists solely in-frame clones and lacks some. The data contain 150,000 to 200,000 clones, more than 85% of them singletons. The CDR3 totals 11 residues. With 1 base removed from V and 5 bases from J, the gap between germline ends came to 2 bases. Per germline, CDR1 SGHAT and CDR2 FQDESV (reference sequence). In regard to this clone: The antigen remains undetermined.

The sequence came from a man in his fifties or sixties with gastric cancer. V gene TRBV11-1 combines with J gene TRBJ2-5; D call uncertain. This specimen was peripheral blood, taken from a patient treated with photon-based radiotherapy. The chain's CDR3 is CASSLDETQYF. The CDR3 DNA reads TGTGCCAGCAGCTTAGACGAGACCCAGTACTTC.